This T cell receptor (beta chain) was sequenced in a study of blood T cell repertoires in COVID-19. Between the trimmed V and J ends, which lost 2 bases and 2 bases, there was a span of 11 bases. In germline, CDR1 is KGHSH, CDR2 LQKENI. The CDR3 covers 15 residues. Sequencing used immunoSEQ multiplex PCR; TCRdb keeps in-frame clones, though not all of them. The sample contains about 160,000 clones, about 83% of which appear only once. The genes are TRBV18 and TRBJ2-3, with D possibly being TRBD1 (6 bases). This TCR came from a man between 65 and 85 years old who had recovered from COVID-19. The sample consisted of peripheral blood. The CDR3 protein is CASSPLRDNTDTQYF. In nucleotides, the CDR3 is TGTGCCAGCTCACCATTACGGGACAACACAGATACGCAGTATTTT.